This T cell receptor beta chain derives from a study of shared clonotypes between healthy human individuals. About the research overall: Per donor, CD8 memory used one plate, CD8 naive used two, CD4 memory used three and CD4 naive used three.

Here immunoSEQ multiplex PCR was the method, and the copy in TCRdb shows in-frame clones only, minus some. The data hold roughly 2,300,000 clones, with about 90% observed a single time. As regards this clone: Its specificity is not known.

V shed 3 bases and J 6 bases; nucleotides not matched to a gene: 9. There are 15 residues in the CDR3. Germline V gives CDR1 LGHNA, CDR2 YNFKEQ. All donors were healthy HIV-negative adults lacking recent acute infections or vaccinations. The study's findings and limits: Non-shared clonotypes had lower generation probabilities than those shared by all four donors. The study generally estimated greater richness for naive than memory subsets.

The TCR was taken from a man in his late teens or twenties in good health. Some clones in this sample may be carry-over from other donors' samples. The J gene is TRBJ1-2, the V gene TRBV4-2; TRBD1 agrees at 8 bases. The material sequenced was naive CD4+ T cells from PBMCs. Subset meaning: CD45RA+ positively selected. The DNA for the CDR3 is TGTGCCAGCAGCCAGACGACAGGGGAGGACCATGGCTACACCTTC. This encodes CASSQTTGEDHGYTF.